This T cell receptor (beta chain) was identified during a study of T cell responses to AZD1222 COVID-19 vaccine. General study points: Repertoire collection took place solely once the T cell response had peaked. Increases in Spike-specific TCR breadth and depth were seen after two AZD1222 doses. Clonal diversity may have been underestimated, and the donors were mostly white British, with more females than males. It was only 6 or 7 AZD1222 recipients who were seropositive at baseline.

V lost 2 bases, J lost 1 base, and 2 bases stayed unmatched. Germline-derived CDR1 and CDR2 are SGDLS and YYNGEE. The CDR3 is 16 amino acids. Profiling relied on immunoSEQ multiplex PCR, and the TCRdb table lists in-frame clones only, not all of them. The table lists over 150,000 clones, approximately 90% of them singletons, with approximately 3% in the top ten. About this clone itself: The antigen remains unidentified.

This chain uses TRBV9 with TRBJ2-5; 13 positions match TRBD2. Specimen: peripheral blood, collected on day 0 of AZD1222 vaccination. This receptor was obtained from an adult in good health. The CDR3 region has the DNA TGTGCCAGCAGCGTGGGACTAGCGGGGTTCCAAGAGACCCAGTACTTC. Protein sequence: CASSVGLAGFQETQYF. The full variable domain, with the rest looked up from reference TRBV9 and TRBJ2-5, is DSGVTQTPKHLITATGQRVTLRCSPRSGDLSVYWYQQSLDQGLQFLIQYYNGEERAKGNILERFSAQQFPDLHSELNLSSLELGDSALYFCASSVGLAGFQETQYFGPGTRLLVL.